One sample yielded the 31 T cell receptor beta chains listed below, sequenced in a study of breast tumors, draining lymph nodes, adjacent tissues. Axillary draining lymph nodes of breast cancer patients supplied the node samples. Via MiXCR, TCRdb re-called the multiplex PCR reads, giving one row per CDR3 protein. Counted here are 180,000 or so distinct CDR3 sequences, around 35% occurring once; the ten biggest clones make up more than 3.5%. The sequencing input was axillary lymph node tissue. All receptors come from a female donor with breast cancer. Some clones in this sample may be carry-over from other donors' samples.

This chain connects TRBV6-1 to TRBJ1-2; D remains ambiguous. Trimming removed 8 bases at V and 11 bases at J, with 15 bases between. The CDR3 is made up of 11 amino acids. Germline CDR1 MNHNS, CDR2 SASEGT. This chain's CDR3 is CASQLAGGYTF. In DNA, the CDR3 is TGTGCCAGCCAGCTAGCGGGAGGATACACCTTC.

In this sample, this clonotype turned up many times. CDR3 DNA sequence: TGTGCCAGCAGACAAGACGGTTACGAGCAGTACTTC. Translation gives CASRQDGYEQYF. V gene TRBV6-5 combines with J gene TRBJ2-7; D uncertain. CDR3 length: 12 residues. In germline, CDR1 is MNHEY, CDR2 SVGAGI. The germline V and J ends were trimmed by 6 bases and 4 bases, with 10 bases remaining between them.

This clonotype was picked up many times. This chain links TRBV2 with TRBJ2-7, with D possibly being TRBD1 or TRBD2 (5 bases each). V was pared by 7 bases and J by 2 bases, with 9 bases between. The CDR3 sequence is 12 residues long. Per germline, CDR1 SNHLY and CDR2 FYNNEI. The CDR3 loop reads CASKVGAYEQYF. In DNA, the CDR3 is TGTGCCAGCAAGGTGGGGGCCTACGAGCAGTACTTC. The full variable domain, in which reference TRBV2 and TRBJ2-7 provide the parts outside the CDR3, is EPEVTQTPSHQVTQMGQEVILRCVPISNHLYFYWYRQILGQKVEFLVSFYNNEISEKSEIFDDQFSVERPDGSNFTLKIRSTKLEDSAMYFCASKVGAYEQYFGPGTRLTVT.

This chain uses TRBV7-9 with TRBJ1-4; 11 bases are shared with TRBD1. CDR1 and CDR2 (germline): SEHNR, FQNEAQ (reference sequence). This CDR3 has 18 amino acids. Trimming cost V 1 base and J 4 bases; bases outside gene matches: 8. The CDR3 protein is CASSLGDRTGGRNEKLFF. The DNA of the CDR3 is TGTGCCAGCAGCTTAGGTGACAGGACAGGGGGCCGTAATGAAAAACTGTTTTTT.

Only one count was recorded for this clonotype. J is TRBJ1-3 and V is TRBV27; maybe TRBD1 (5 bases). Germline V gene sequence: CDR1 MNHEY, CDR2 SMNVEV (reference sequence). The CDR3 is 17 residues long. Trimming shortened V by 5 bases and J by 4 bases, and 21 bases separated the two germline ends. For the CDR3, the DNA is TGTGCCAGCAGTCCCCCCTACCGCTTCGGGGCCGGAAACACCATATATTTT. Translated, it gives CASSPPYRFGAGNTIYF.

This clonotype showed up just once. An end of the junction does not agree with germline; a read error may underlie this. J is TRBJ2-3 and V is TRBV7-3, with TRBD2 matching 7 bases. The CDR3 runs 14 residues. Germline CDR1 is SGHTA and CDR2 is FQGTGA. The CDR3 DNA reads as TGTGGCAGCAGCGGGGACGCTCCTTGGGGTACGCAGTATTTT. Its protein product is CGSSGDAPWGTQYF.

This rearrangement joins TRBV20-1 to TRBJ2-3; TRBD2 aligns across 7 bases. Trimming removed 5 bases from V and 3 bases from J; junction bases left unmatched: 8. From germline, CDR1 is DFQATT and CDR2 SNEGSKA (reference sequence). This CDR3 is built from 14 residues. The CDR3, as DNA: TGCAGTGCTCCCCTAGCGGAGGGGACAGATACGCAGTATTTT. Encoded protein: CSAPLAEGTDTQYF.

This clonotype was detected only a few times. This clone may be a read error of a much larger clone one base away. This chain links TRBV6-5 with TRBJ1-4; D unclear. The germline V gene encodes CDR1 MNHEY and CDR2 SVGAGI. V was pared by 5 bases and J by 7 bases, with 14 bases between. The CDR3 is made up of 14 amino acids. The CDR3 here is CASSHVGGSEKLFF. CDR3 nucleotides: TGTGCCAGCAGTCATGTCGGAGGTAGTGAAAAACTGTTTTTT.

This clonotype has only a few counts. This may arise from a read error, as a much more abundant clone is one base away. This chain connects TRBV12-3 or TRBV12-4 to TRBJ1-5; 8 bases map to TRBD1. The CDR3 totals 16 residues. Losses at the gene ends were 5 bases for V and 3 bases for J; bases not matched to a gene: 9. CDR3 sequence (DNA): TGTGCCAGCAGTGACCAGGGGGCGAGTATCAATCAGCCCCAGCATTTT. Translating gives CASSDQGASINQPQHF.

The chain's CDR3 is CASSPFLGATNEKLFF. The CDR3 bases are TGCGCCAGCAGCCCGTTCCTAGGCGCAACTAATGAAAAACTGTTTTTT. This chain links TRBV5-1 with TRBJ1-4; D ambiguous. Trimming removed 4 bases at V and 0 bases at J, with 13 bases between. Germline assignment: CDR1 SGHRS and CDR2 YFSETQ. CDR3 size: 16 residues.

As concerns this clonotype: Just one base apart from a much larger clone, this may be a read error. V is TRBV20-1 and J is TRBJ2-7; 14 nucleotides match TRBD2. This CDR3 has 16 residues. Germline CDR1 and CDR2: DFQATT and SNEGSKA (reference sequence). The V segment lost 6 bases and the J segment 1 base; nucleotides outside the gene matches: 8. The CDR3 sequence: CSALGLAGAASYEQYF. The CDR3 DNA reads TGCAGTGCCCTGGGACTAGCGGGAGCAGCGTCCTACGAGCAGTACTTC.

This clonotype appeared many times. The chain links TRBV6-1 to TRBJ2-5; no reliable D call. This CDR3 is built from 14 residues. V lost 1 base, J lost 1 base, and 7 bases lay in between. CDR1 is MNHNS, CDR2 SASEGT, per germline. CDR3 sequence reads: CASSEVRPQETQYF. The DNA of the CDR3 is TGTGCCAGCAGTGAAGTCCGGCCCCAAGAGACCCAGTACTTC.

This clonotype has a count of ten or more. The chain couples TRBV7-9 to TRBJ2-2; the match to TRBD2 covers 11 bases. The germline V gene has CDR1 SEHNR and CDR2 FQNEAQ (reference sequence). The CDR3 covers 19 residues. Trimming took 5 bases from V and 6 from J; bases not matched to a gene: 17. CDR3 sequence (DNA): TGTGCCAGCAGCCCTTGGCTAGCGGGGGGCCATCTTAACCCCGGGGAGCTGTTTTTT. Its protein product is CASSPWLAGGHLNPGELFF.

This clonotype was counted ten times or more. A much larger clone lies a single base off, so this may be a read error. The gene calls are TRBV6-1 and TRBJ1-6, with D tentatively TRBD1 (6 bases). The CDR3 extends over 15 amino acids. Germline lookup yields CDR1 MNHNS and CDR2 SASEGT. Trimming took off 6 bases at V and 7 bases at J, with 16 bases between the two ends. Here the CDR3 DNA reads TGTGCCAGCAGGCAACCCGGGACACCAAATTCACCCCTCCACTTT. Translating it yields CASRQPGTPNSPLHF.

This clonotype was detected ten times or more. The CDR3 protein is CASSPTPGQGFGYTF. As DNA, the CDR3 is TGTGCCAGCAGCCCCACGCCGGGACAGGGGTTTGGCTACACCTTC. The chain employs TRBV9 and TRBJ1-2, with 10 bases that match TRBD1. Germline CDR1 and CDR2: SGDLS and YYNGEE. The J segment lost 7 bases and the V segment lost 4 bases, leaving 10 bases of the junction unmatched. The CDR3 contains 15 residues.

The chain carries TRBV24-1 and TRBJ2-2; D gene unclear. Germline V gives CDR1 KGHDR, CDR2 SFDVKD. The CDR3 consists of 15 residues. Between the trimmed V and J ends, which lost 7 bases and 5 bases, there was a span of 16 bases. Here the CDR3 DNA reads TGTGCCACCAGAGCAAGTAGGACCAATACCGGGGAGCTGTTTTTT. This gives the protein CATRASRTNTGELFF.

The chain has TRBV6-1 and TRBJ1-1; 9 bases match TRBD1. The CDR3 totals 15 residues. CDR1 and CDR2 (germline): MNHNS, SASEGT. V gave up 3 bases and J gave up 5 bases; unmatched junction bases: 7. The CDR3: CASSDPDRGRTEAFF. The CDR3 nucleotides are TGTGCCAGCAGTGATCCGGACAGGGGCAGGACTGAAGCTTTCTTT.

This clonotype was seen a few times. The J gene is TRBJ2-1, the V gene TRBV18; unclear D gene. V was pared by 3 bases and J by 5 bases, with 11 bases between. The CDR3 contains 14 residues. The germline gives CDR1 KGHSH, CDR2 LQKENI. CDR3 DNA: TGTGCCAGCTCACCGCCATCGGTTAACAATGAGCAGTTCTTC. Protein product: CASSPPSVNNEQFF.

This clonotype was counted many times. The rearrangement links TRBV2 to TRBJ1-1, with D unclear. This CDR3 region has 14 residues. Trimming took 3 bases from V and 0 from J, leaving 8 bases between them. CDR1 is SNHLY, CDR2 FYNNEI, per germline. The CDR3 here is CASSENGVNTEAFF. For the CDR3, the DNA is TGTGCCAGCAGTGAGAACGGGGTGAACACTGAAGCTTTCTTT.

This clonotype occurred many times. The V and J genes are TRBV18 and TRBJ2-1; D ambiguous. The CDR3 is made up of 12 amino acids. CDR1 is KGHSH and CDR2 is LQKENI in the germline V gene. V was shortened by 1 base and J by 15 bases, with 13 bases between the two germline ends. CDR3 in DNA: TGTGCCAGCTCACCACTTACCAGTCCGGGGTTCTTC. Residues: CASSPLTSPGFF.

V is TRBV20-1 and J is TRBJ2-3; D is ambiguous. The CDR3 is 14 amino acids. Trimming removed 2 bases at V and 2 bases at J, with 11 bases between. Germline V CDR1 and CDR2: DFQATT, SNEGSKA (reference sequence). This chain's CDR3 is CSARLGAITDTQYF. CDR3 coding DNA: TGCAGTGCTAGACTCGGAGCGATCACAGATACGCAGTATTTT.

At least ten counts were recorded for this clonotype. This rearrangement joins TRBV5-1 to TRBJ1-2; the match to TRBD1 covers 10 bases. Germline V gives CDR1 SGHRS, CDR2 YFSETQ. This CDR3 comprises 13 residues. Unmatched junction bases numbered 3, after V lost 4 bases and J lost 6 bases. The CDR3 bases are TGCGCCAGCAGCCTGACAGGGGGCGATGGCTACACCTTC. This sequence encodes CASSLTGGDGYTF. Drawing the rest from reference TRBV5-1 and TRBJ1-2, the complete variable domain is KAGVTQTPRYLIKTRGQQVTLSCSPISGHRSVSWYQQTPGQGLQFLFEYFSETQRNKGNFPGRFSGRQFSNSRSEMNVSTLELGDSALYLCASSLTGGDGYTFGSGTRLTVV.

This clonotype was seen a few times. A clone one base away is much larger, so this may be a read error. V gene TRBV6-1 combines with J gene TRBJ1-5; D may be TRBD1 (6 bases). This CDR3 contains 13 residues. CDR1 and CDR2 (germline): MNHNS, SASEGT. The germline V and J ends were trimmed by 6 bases and 6 bases, with 12 bases remaining between them. The CDR3 region has the DNA TGTGCCAGCAGACTCAAGGGGGGTCAGCCCCAGCATTTT. This translates into CASRLKGGQPQHF.

The chain has TRBV29-1 and TRBJ2-7; 7 bases are shared with TRBD2. CDR1 and CDR2 from the germline V gene are SQVTM and ANQGSEA. CDR3 size: 13 residues. V trimming: 8 bases; J trimming: 0 bases; junction bases outside the gene matches: 7. Here the CDR3 reads CSRPGLSSYEQYF. CDR3 nucleotides: TGCAGCAGGCCGGGACTAAGCTCCTACGAGCAGTACTTC.

V gene TRBV20-1 combines with J gene TRBJ2-5; TRBD2 agrees at 13 bases. The CDR3 is 13 residues long. The germline V gene has CDR1 DFQATT and CDR2 SNEGSKA (reference sequence). With V trimmed by 3 bases and J by 5 bases, 0 bases remained unmatched. CDR3 bases: TGCAGTGCTAGGGGACTAGCGGGGGAGACCCAGTACTTC. It is translated as CSARGLAGETQYF.

The rearrangement links TRBV6-1 to TRBJ1-6; D not certain. This CDR3 region has 13 residues. Per the germline V gene, CDR1 is MNHNS and CDR2 is SASEGT. Trimming removed 3 bases at V and 5 bases at J, with 5 bases between. As DNA, the CDR3 is TGTGCCAGCAGTGACTGGGATAATTCACCCCTCCACTTT. The encoded protein is CASSDWDNSPLHF.

This chain connects TRBV7-2 to TRBJ2-4, with 10 bases aligning to TRBD2. The CDR3 sequence is 19 residues long. CDR1 is SGHTA and CDR2 is FQGNSA in the germline V gene. V was pared by 5 bases and J by 0 bases, with 13 bases of the junction left unmatched. The CDR3 is CASSPRGSGGAGAKNIQYF. The CDR3 DNA reads as TGTGCCAGCAGCCCCCGGGGAAGCGGGGGGGCCGGAGCCAAAAACATTCAGTACTTC. Full variable domain (outside the CDR3, taken from reference TRBV7-2 and TRBJ2-4): GAGVSQSPSNKVTEKGKDVELRCDPISGHTALYWYRQSLGQGLEFLIYFQGNSAPDKSGLPSDRFSAERTGGSVSTLTIQRTQQEDSAVYLCASSPRGSGGAGAKNIQYFGAGTRLSVL.

CDR3 nucleotide sequence: TGTGCCAGCAGTTTATATGGACTAGCGGCGTCCTACGAGCAGTACTTC. This codes for CASSLYGLAASYEQYF. The chain is built from TRBV28 and TRBJ2-7; 10 bases are shared with TRBD2. This CDR3 comprises 16 residues. The J segment lost 1 base and the V segment lost 1 base, leaving 4 bases of the junction unmatched. CDR1 MDHEN and CDR2 SYDVKM come from the germline V gene.

This clonotype was seen repeatedly, ten times or more. The rearrangement links TRBV20-1 to TRBJ2-5, with 10 bases aligning to TRBD1. This CDR3 comprises 15 residues. V shed 1 base and J 5 bases; nucleotides not matched to a gene: 7. The germline V gene has CDR1 DFQATT and CDR2 SNEGSKA (reference sequence). The CDR3 protein is CSARARDRGGETQYF. The DNA of the CDR3 is TGCAGTGCTAGAGCCCGGGACAGGGGTGGGGAGACCCAGTACTTC.

This clonotype appeared many times. At one of its ends the junction is not consistent with the germline gene, which may arise from a read error. The chain is built from TRBV18 and TRBJ1-5; D remains unclear. CDR1 and CDR2 from the germline V gene are KGHSH and LQKENI. The CDR3 length is 13 residues. The CDR3 protein is CASPPQREQPQHF. CDR3 DNA: TGTGCCAGCCCACCCCAGAGAGAGCAGCCCCAGCATTTT.

In this sample, this clonotype turned up many times. The chain uses TRBV7-6 and TRBJ2-1; 9 bases are shared with TRBD1. The CDR3 covers 16 residues. With V trimmed by 6 bases and J by 8 bases, 14 bases remained unmatched. Germline V CDR1 and CDR2: SGHVS, FNYEAQ. The CDR3 coding sequence is TGTGCCAGCAGTTGGACCGGGACAGGGTCTATCGATGAGCAGTTCTTC. This codes for CASSWTGTGSIDEQFF.